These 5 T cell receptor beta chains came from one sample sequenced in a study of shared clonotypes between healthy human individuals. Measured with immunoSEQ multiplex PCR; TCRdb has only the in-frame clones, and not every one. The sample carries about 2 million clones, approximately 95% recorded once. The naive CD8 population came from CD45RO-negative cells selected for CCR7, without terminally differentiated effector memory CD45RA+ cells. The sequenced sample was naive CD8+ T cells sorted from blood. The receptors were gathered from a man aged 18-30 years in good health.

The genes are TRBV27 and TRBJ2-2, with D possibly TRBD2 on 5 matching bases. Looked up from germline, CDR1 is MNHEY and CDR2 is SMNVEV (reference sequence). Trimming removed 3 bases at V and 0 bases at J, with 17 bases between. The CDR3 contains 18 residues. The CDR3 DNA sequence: TGTGCCAGCAGTTTGTCGACGGGGAAGTTCGCGAACACCGGGGAGCTGTTTTTT. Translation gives CASSLSTGKFANTGELFF.

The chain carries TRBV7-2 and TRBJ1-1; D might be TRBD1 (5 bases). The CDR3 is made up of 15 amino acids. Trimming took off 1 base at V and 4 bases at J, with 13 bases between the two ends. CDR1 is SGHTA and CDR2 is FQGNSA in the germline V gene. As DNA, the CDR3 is TGTGCCAGCAGCTTAGGGGGGGGAAGGCCCACTGAAGCTTTCTTT. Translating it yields CASSLGGGRPTEAFF.

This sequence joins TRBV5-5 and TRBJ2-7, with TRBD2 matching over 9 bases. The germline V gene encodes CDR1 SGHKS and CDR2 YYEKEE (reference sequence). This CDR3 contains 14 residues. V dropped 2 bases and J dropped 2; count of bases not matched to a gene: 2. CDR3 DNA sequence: TGTGCCAGCAGCTTTCGACTAGCGGCCTACGAGCAGTACTTC. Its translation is CASSFRLAAYEQYF.

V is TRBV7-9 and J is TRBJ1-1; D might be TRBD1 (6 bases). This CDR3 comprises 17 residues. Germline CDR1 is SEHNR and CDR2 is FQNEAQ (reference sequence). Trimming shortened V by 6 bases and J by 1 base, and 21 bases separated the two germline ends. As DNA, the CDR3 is TGTGCCAGCAGTCCACAGGGAGGGCTGGCACAGAACACTGAAGCTTTCTTT. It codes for CASSPQGGLAQNTEAFF.

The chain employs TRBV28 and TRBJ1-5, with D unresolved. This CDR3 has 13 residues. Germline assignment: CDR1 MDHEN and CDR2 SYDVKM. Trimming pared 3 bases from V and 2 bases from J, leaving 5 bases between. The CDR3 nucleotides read TGTGCCAGCAGTTTTGTTCGCAATCAGCCCCAGCATTTT. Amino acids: CASSFVRNQPQHF.